A selection of T cell receptor beta chains follows, all from one sample in a study of cytomegalovirus exposure and HLA in healthy donors. The table came from immunoSEQ multiplex PCR; TCRdb's copy has only in-frame clones and leaves some out. The table shows roughly 120,000 clones, with approximately 80% occurring only once. Source material: PBMCs. The receptors shown here come from a man aged 40-50 years in good health and CMV-seronegative. Both conserved end residues are part of each CDR3. D genes are given only for firm matches. Rows may omit the clone size; those that give it use once, few, many or a size class.

cdr3_nt	cdr3_aa	clone_size	v_call	j_call	d_call
TGCGCCAGCAGCTTGACGACGAAAAAGGGGGATACGCAGTATTTT	CASSLTTKKGDTQYF	.	TRBV5-1	TRBJ2-3	.
TGTGCCACCCGGTACGGGGTGGTCGGCTACACCTTC	CATRYGVVGYTF	.	TRBV5-6	TRBJ1-2	.
TGTGCCAGCAGCTTAGATAGAAATCAGCCCCAGCATTTT	CASSLDRNQPQHF	once	TRBV11-2	TRBJ1-5	.
TGTGCCAGCAGCCCGACTAGCGGGGCCGCCTACGAGCAGTACTTC	CASSPTSGAAYEQYF	.	TRBV11-3	TRBJ2-7	TRBD2
TGTGCCAGCAGCCGGGACTTGGGAGGCTATGGCTACACCTTC	CASSRDLGGYGYTF	.	TRBV7-2	TRBJ1-2	.
TGCGCCAGCAGCCAACGTAGCGGGGGGTCCAATACTTACGAGCAGTACTTC	CASSQRSGGSNTYEQYF	.	TRBV4-1	TRBJ2-7	TRBD2
TGTGCCAGCCTTCGACAGGGAAAAGACTATGGCTACACCTTC	CASLRQGKDYGYTF	.	TRBV19	TRBJ1-2	TRBD1
TGTGCCAGCAGCCAAGATAGTGAAGGGACACACGCGAACACCGGGGAGCTGTTTTTT	CASSQDSEGTHANTGELFF	.	TRBV4-2	TRBJ2-2	.
TGTGCCACCAGCACGTCAGGGGGCTATGGCTACACCTTC	CATSTSGGYGYTF	.	TRBV15	TRBJ1-2	TRBD1
TGTGCTAGTGGTTTTGGGGAGCCCCTCCACTTT	CASGFGEPLHF	.	TRBV12-5	TRBJ1-6	.
TGTGCCAGCAGCCCCGGACTAGCTTCGAATCCCCAGTACTTC	CASSPGLASNPQYF	.	TRBV6-5	TRBJ2-5	TRBD2
TGTGCCAGCAGCGCACAGGGTCCAAACTATGGCTACACCTTC	CASSAQGPNYGYTF	.	TRBV9	TRBJ1-2	.
TGCGCCAGCAGCCTGACGATGGCAAGCCCAGACTCCCTCCACTTT	CASSLTMASPDSLHF	.	TRBV5-1	TRBJ1-6	.
TGTGCCAGTAGTCTTAACACTGAAGCTTTCTTT	CASSLNTEAFF	.	TRBV19	TRBJ1-1	.
TGTGCCAGCAGTCCAGACAGGCAGCGGCCCCAGCATTTT	CASSPDRQRPQHF	.	TRBV27	TRBJ1-5	.
TGTGCCAGCAGCGTAGGAGGATCCTACGAGCAGTACTTC	CASSVGGSYEQYF	.	TRBV9	TRBJ2-7	.
TGTGCCAGCAGCTTAGCCGGACAGGGGGTCTCACCCCTCCACTTT	CASSLAGQGVSPLHF	once	TRBV11-2	TRBJ1-6	TRBD1
TGCGCCAGCAGCCAGGGTCATCCCGGGACAGGTCTTTTAGAGCAGTACTTC	CASSQGHPGTGLLEQYF	.	TRBV4-1	TRBJ2-7	TRBD1
TGTGCCAGCACCCAGGACGGACAGTCCTACAATGAGCAGTTCTTC	CASTQDGQSYNEQFF	.	TRBV7-2	TRBJ2-1	.
TGTGCCAGCAGCCCCAACGGTCCGTCACCCCTCCACTTT	CASSPNGPSPLHF	.	TRBV6-5	TRBJ1-6	.
TGTGCCAGCAGTTCAACCGACAGGGCTAACTATGGCTACACCTTC	CASSSTDRANYGYTF	.	TRBV6-5	TRBJ1-2	TRBD1
TGTGCCAGCAGCAAAATTCGACCGACAGGAAGAGGCTACACCTTC	CASSKIRPTGRGYTF	.	TRBV21-1	TRBJ1-2	.
TGTGCCAGCAGTTACGGCGGCCAGGAGACCCAGTACTTC	CASSYGGQETQYF	few	TRBV6-6	TRBJ2-5	.
TGTGCCAGCAGCTTGGAAGGCAGGGGAAACCAAGAGACCCAGTACTTC	CASSLEGRGNQETQYF	few	TRBV5-8	TRBJ2-5	.
TGTGCCACAGAGGAAAGGGAGGCGATGGGAGAGACCCAGTACTTC	CATEEREAMGETQYF	.	TRBV2	TRBJ2-5	.
TGTGCCAGCAGCTTTCGGGACAGGTTCTACAATGAGCAGTTCTTC	CASSFRDRFYNEQFF	.	TRBV5-6	TRBJ2-1	TRBD1
TGTGCCAGTAGTATAGGGGGCAGTAATGAAAAACTGTTTTTT	CASSIGGSNEKLFF	.	TRBV19	TRBJ1-4	.
TGTGCCAGCAGTGTAGGCGAGGCAAACCAGTTCTTC	CASSVGEANQFF	.	TRBV2	TRBJ2-1	.